This T cell receptor beta chain was sequenced in a study of identical twins. In every case, the donor was a healthy Caucasian. V shed 5 bases and J shed 0 bases, with 5 bases lying between them. CDR1 MNHNS and CDR2 SASEGT come from the germline V gene. This CDR3 is 14 amino acids long. A single record per CDR3 protein comes from TCRdb applying MiXCR to the 5' RACE reads. The sample has about 660,000 distinct CDR3 sequences, under 9% seen once. General study findings and limits: Cord blood beta clonotypes that were abundant carried fewer insertions, and memory repertoires showed no such trend.

This clonotype was counted only a few times. Its matching antigen is unknown. This sample was also put to use in a study of yellow fever vaccine responses in identical twins.

This TCR was recovered from a woman aged 18-29 years in good health. This chain uses TRBV6-1 with TRBJ2-6; no clear D gene. The sequenced sample consisted of PBMCs. The CDR3 nucleotides read TGTGCCAGCAGTCCCCACTCTGGGGCCAACGTCCTGACTTTC. Translated, it gives CASSPHSGANVLTF.